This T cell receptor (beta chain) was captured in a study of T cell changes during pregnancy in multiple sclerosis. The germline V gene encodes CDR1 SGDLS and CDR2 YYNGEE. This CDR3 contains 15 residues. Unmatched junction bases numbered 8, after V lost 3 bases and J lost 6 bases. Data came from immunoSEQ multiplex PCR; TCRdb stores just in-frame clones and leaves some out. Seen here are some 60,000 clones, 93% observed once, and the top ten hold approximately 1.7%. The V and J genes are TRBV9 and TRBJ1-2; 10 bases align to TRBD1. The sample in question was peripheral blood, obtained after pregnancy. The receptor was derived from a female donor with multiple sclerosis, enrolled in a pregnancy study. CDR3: CASSARDRGYHGYTF. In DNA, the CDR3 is TGTGCCAGCAGCGCACGGGACAGGGGCTACCATGGCTACACCTTC.